The subject of this entry is one TCR beta chain. Data came from immunoSEQ multiplex PCR; TCRdb stores just in-frame clones and leaves some out. The sample holds around 280,000 clones, roughly 85% seen once. V was clipped by 4 bases and J by 7 bases, with 8 bases between them. This CDR3 is 12 amino acids long. Germline CDR1 SGHAT, CDR2 FQDESV (reference sequence). The data were taken from a study of blood T cell repertoires in COVID-19. Study-level background: PBMCs, B-cell-depleted T cells, or T cells were the source of the cDNA or gDNA that made up the material.

Those enrolled, adults aged about 18 to 89 years, came from 25 or so US areas. Clinical history as reported by participants underpinned cohort assignment. The receptor was derived from a woman between 35 and 50 years old who had recovered from COVID-19. Sequencing was carried out using PBMCs or T cells enriched from blood (not recorded which). The chain uses TRBV11-1 and TRBJ2-1, with D perhaps matching TRBD1 (5 bases). CDR3 sequence: CASSSNRNEQFF. The CDR3 DNA reads TGTGCCAGCAGCTCAAACAGGAATGAGCAGTTCTTC.